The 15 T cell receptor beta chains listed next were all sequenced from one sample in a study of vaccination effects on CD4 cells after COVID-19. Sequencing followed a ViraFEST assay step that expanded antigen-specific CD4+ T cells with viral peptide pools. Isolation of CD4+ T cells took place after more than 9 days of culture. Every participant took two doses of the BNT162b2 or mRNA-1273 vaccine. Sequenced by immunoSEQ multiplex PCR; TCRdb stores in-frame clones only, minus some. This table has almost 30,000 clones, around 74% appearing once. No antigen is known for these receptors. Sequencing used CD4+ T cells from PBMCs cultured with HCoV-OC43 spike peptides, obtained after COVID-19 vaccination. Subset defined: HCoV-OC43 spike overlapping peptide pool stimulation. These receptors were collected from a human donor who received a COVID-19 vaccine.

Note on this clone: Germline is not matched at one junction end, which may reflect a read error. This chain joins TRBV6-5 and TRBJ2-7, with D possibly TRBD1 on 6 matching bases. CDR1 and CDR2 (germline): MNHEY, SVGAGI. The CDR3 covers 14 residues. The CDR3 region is CASSNGRSSGKGDF. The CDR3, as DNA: TGTGCCAGCAGTAACGGGCGGAGTTCGGGAAAGGGGGACTTC.

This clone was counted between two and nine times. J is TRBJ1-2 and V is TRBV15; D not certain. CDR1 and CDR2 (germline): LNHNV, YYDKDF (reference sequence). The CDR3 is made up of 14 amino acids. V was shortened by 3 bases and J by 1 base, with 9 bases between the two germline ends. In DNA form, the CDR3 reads TGTGCCACCAGCAGTGGTGGCCTTAACTATGGCTACACCTTC. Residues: CATSSGGLNYGYTF.

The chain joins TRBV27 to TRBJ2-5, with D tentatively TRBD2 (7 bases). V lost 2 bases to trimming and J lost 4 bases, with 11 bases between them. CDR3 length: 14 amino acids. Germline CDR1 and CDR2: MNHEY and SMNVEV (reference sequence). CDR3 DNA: TGTGCCAGCAGTTTAGAGGGGGGGGGAGAGACCCAGTACTTC. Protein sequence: CASSLEGGGETQYF.

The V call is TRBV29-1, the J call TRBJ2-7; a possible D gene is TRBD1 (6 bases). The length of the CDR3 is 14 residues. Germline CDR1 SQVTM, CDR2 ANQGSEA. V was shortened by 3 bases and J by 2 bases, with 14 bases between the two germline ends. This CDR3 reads CSVDVLGTTYEQYF. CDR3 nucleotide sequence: TGCAGCGTTGATGTTTTGGGGACAACCTACGAGCAGTACTTC.

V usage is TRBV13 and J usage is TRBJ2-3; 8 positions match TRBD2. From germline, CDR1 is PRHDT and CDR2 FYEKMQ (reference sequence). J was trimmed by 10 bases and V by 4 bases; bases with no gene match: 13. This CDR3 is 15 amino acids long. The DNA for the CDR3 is TGTGCCAGCAGCTCCTGGGAACGGGGGGGCCTAGCGCAGTATTTT. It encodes CASSSWERGGLAQYF. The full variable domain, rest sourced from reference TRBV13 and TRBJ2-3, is AAGVIQSPRHLIKEKRETATLKCYPIPRHDTVYWYQQGPGQDPQFLISFYEKMQSDKGSIPDRFSAQQFSDYHSELNMSSLELGDSALYFCASSSWERGGLAQYFGPGTRLTVL.

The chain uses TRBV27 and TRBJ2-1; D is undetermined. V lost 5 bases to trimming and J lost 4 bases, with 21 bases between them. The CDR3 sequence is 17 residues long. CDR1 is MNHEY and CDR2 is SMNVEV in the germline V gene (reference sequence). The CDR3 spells CASSPPSGDNRYNEQFF. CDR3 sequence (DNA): TGTGCCAGCAGTCCGCCATCCGGCGACAACAGATACAATGAGCAGTTCTTC.

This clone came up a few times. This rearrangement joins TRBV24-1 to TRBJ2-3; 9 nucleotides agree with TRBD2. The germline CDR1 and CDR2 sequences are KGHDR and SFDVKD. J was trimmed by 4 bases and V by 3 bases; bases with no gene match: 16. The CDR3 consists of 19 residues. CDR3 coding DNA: TGTGCCACCAGTGATCCGACTAGCGGTTTAGTCTTCGGAGCAGATACGCAGTATTTT. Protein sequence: CATSDPTSGLVFGADTQYF.

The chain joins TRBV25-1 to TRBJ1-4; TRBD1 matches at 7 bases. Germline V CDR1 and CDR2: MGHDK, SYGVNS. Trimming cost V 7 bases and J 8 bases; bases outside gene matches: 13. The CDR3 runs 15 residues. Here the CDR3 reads CASTGTASMMEKLFF. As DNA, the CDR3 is TGTGCCAGCACGGGGACAGCTTCGATGATGGAAAAACTGTTTTTT.

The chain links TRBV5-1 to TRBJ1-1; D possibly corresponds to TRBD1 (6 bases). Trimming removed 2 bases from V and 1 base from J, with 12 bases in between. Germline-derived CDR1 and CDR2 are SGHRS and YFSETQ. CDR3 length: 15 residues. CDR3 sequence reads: CASSFLTGKNTEAFF. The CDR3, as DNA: TGCGCCAGCAGCTTTTTAACAGGGAAGAACACTGAAGCTTTCTTT.

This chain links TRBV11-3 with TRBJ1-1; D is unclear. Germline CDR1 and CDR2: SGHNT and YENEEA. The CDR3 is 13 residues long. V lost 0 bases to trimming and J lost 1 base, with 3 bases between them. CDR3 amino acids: CASSLEGNTEAFF. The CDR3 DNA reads TGTGCCAGCAGCTTAGAGGGGAACACTGAAGCTTTCTTT.

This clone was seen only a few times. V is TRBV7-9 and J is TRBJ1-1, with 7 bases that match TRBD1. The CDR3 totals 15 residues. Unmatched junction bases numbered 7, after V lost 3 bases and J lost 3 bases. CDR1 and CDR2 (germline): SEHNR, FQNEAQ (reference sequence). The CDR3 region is CASSFSLTGDTEAFF. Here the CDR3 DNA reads TGTGCCAGCAGCTTTAGCCTAACAGGGGACACTGAAGCTTTCTTT.

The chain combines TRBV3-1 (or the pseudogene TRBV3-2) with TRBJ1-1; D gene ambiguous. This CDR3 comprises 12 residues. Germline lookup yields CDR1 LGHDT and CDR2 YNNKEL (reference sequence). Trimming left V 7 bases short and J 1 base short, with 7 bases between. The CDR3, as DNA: TGTGCCAGCATAAACAGGAACACTGAAGCTTTCTTT. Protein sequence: CASINRNTEAFF.

CDR3 in amino acids: CASSSYRAGQDEKLFF. CDR3 DNA: TGTGCCAGCAGTTCATATCGGGCAGGACAAGACGAAAAACTGTTTTTT. The V gene is TRBV27, the J gene TRBJ1-4, with D possibly matching TRBD1 (5 bases). The CDR3 covers 16 residues. The V gene's germline CDR1 is MNHEY and CDR2 SMNVEV (reference sequence). V was pared by 4 bases and J by 8 bases, with 20 bases between.

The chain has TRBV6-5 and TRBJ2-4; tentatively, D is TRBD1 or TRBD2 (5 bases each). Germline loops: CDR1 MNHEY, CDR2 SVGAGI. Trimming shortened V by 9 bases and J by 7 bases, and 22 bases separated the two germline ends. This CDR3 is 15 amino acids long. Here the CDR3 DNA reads TGTGCCAGTCAACTCTTTGGGGGTGTTCAGAACATTCAGTACTTC. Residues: CASQLFGGVQNIQYF.

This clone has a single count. For the CDR3, the DNA is TGTGCCAGCAGAGACAGCTTTCGCAGAGATACGCAGTATTTT. It encodes CASRDSFRRDTQYF. V is TRBV2 and J is TRBJ2-3; a possible D gene is TRBD1 (5 bases). This CDR3 comprises 14 residues. Germline CDR1 reads SNHLY; CDR2 reads FYNNEI. V lost 6 bases and J lost 5, with 15 bases in between.